This TCR beta chain was identified in a study of neurological immune-mediated disorders. Study-wide context: Multiple sclerosis patients numbering 34 comprised some 31 relapsing-remitting and 3 secondary progressive patients.

Points on this clonotype: Its target is unknown.

PBMCs stored at -80 C, 2 million in total, were the source of the unsorted libraries. cDNA was made by 5'RACE with 10-nucleotide random UMIs. TCRdb itself ran the 5' RACE reads through MiXCR, one entry per CDR3 protein. The sample includes 110,000 or so distinct CDR3 sequences, approximately 3.2% seen only once; the top ten take 1.3%. Study-wide findings and caveats: The expanded clones of different subjects shared no CDR3 amino acid sequences (suggesting private repertoires in all groups).

CDR1 and CDR2 from the germline V gene are MNHEY and SVGAGI. Trimming cost V 6 bases and J 3 bases, with 14 bases left between them. This CDR3 contains 15 residues. The genes are TRBV6-5 and TRBJ2-2, with D tentatively TRBD1 (5 bases). The sample taken for sequencing was PBMCs. The source is a woman in her 30s with multiple sclerosis. The CDR3 nucleotides are TGTGCCAGCAGCCCGTGGCAGGGCGACACCGGGGAGCTGTTTTTT. As protein: CASSPWQGDTGELFF.